This T cell receptor (beta chain) was identified during a study of radiation and T cells in renal cell carcinoma. General study points: Pretreatment tumor biopsies were lacking, so baseline clonotypes are unknown. From baseline, blood top tumor clonotypes peaked at 2 weeks post-radiation.

To note about this clone: As yet, its antigen is unknown.

Specified time point: baseline pretreatment blood. The treatment was: 15 Gy SBRT to primary tumor, nephrectomy 4 weeks later. Radiation-treated patients gave blood at baseline, week 2 and week 4. Clear cell pathology was present in this patient's renal cell carcinoma. Sequenced by immunoSEQ multiplex PCR; TCRdb stores in-frame clones only, minus some. Among 94,000 or so clones listed, 82% were seen once. Material: blood, obtained from a patient whose treatment included radiotherapy and nephrectomy. The source is a man between 60 and 75 years old with renal cell carcinoma.

The CDR3 protein is CASSLEGGWTQYF. The CDR3 bases are TGTGCCAGCAGCTTAGAGGGGGGGTGGACCCAGTACTTC. This rearrangement joins TRBV7-2 to TRBJ2-5; a weak D match, TRBD2 (7 bases). The V end was cut by 1 base, the J end by 7 bases, with 10 bases between. This CDR3 is built from 13 residues. Germline loops: CDR1 SGHTA, CDR2 FQGNSA.